This passage covers 6 T cell receptor beta chains from one sample sequenced in a study of blood T cells in healthy people across ages. Alongside a J-beta primer mix, a sample-barcoded 5' primer served in a second PCR lasting roughly 7 to 11 cycles. One entry per CDR3 protein results from TCRdb running MiXCR on the 5' RACE reads. Found here are about 590,000 distinct CDR3 sequences, less than 35% of them singletons; the top ten hold about 15%. Sequences were obtained from blood. Receptors were obtained from a woman of 80 years or more in good health.

There are a few counts of this clonotype. The chain has TRBV10-2 and TRBJ2-7, with D possibly called TRBD1 or TRBD2 (5 bases each). Germline values: CDR1 WSHSY, CDR2 SAAADI. V shed 2 bases and J shed 3 bases, with 11 bases lying between them. The CDR3 runs to 14 residues. The CDR3 loop reads CASSEPGALYEQYF. As DNA, the CDR3 is TGCGCCAGCAGTGAGCCCGGGGCCCTCTACGAGCAGTACTTC.

The V gene is TRBV5-1, the J gene TRBJ2-7; 10 positions agree with TRBD1. From germline, CDR1 is SGHRS and CDR2 YFSETQ. With 8 bases clipped from V and 2 bases from J, the junction kept 7 bases outside the gene matches. This CDR3 is 14 amino acids long. The CDR3 spells CASSTGTGAYEQYF. In DNA, the CDR3 is TGCGCCAGTAGCACCGGGACAGGGGCCTACGAGCAGTACTTC.

A few counts support this clonotype. The rearrangement joins TRBV2 to TRBJ1-2; tentatively, D is TRBD1 (5 bases). The germline gives CDR1 SNHLY, CDR2 FYNNEI. The germline V and J ends were trimmed by 2 bases and 5 bases, with 12 bases remaining between them. The CDR3 runs to 14 residues. The CDR3 coding sequence is TGTGCCAGCAGTGAAATAGGGGACGAATATGGCTACACCTTC. Protein product: CASSEIGDEYGYTF.

Many counts were recorded for this clonotype. The CDR3 sequence is CAISRLAGDNEQFF. In nucleotides, the CDR3 is TGTGCCATCAGCCGACTAGCGGGGGACAATGAGCAGTTCTTC. The chain carries TRBV10-3 and TRBJ2-1, with 12 bases identical to TRBD2. CDR1 is ENHRY, CDR2 SYGVKD, per germline. J was trimmed by 5 bases and V by 6 bases; bases with no gene match: 2. There are 14 residues in the CDR3.

In this sample, this clonotype turned up a few times. This chain uses TRBV19 with TRBJ2-1; TRBD2 matches at 8 bases. The CDR3 extends over 15 amino acids. Germline CDR1 and CDR2: LNHDA and SQIVND (reference sequence). The junction had 9 bases not matched to a gene; V was cut back by 4 bases and J by 7 bases. The CDR3 sequence: CASSTRGGSINEQFF. The DNA for the CDR3 is TGTGCCAGTAGTACTCGGGGGGGCTCGATAAATGAGCAGTTCTTC.

About this clonotype: Its ends do not fully match the called genes, so a read error is possible. The gene calls are TRBV18 and TRBJ2-6; tentative D call: TRBD1 (5 bases). The CDR3 has 16 residues. CDR1 is KGHSH, CDR2 LQKENI, per germline. CDR3 amino acids: CASSPRLTSGANVRTF. The CDR3 nucleotides are TGTGCCAGCTCACCACGACTGACCTCTGGGGCCAACGTCCGGACTTTC.